This T cell receptor beta chain originates from a study of CD8 T cells in ankylosing spondylitis. General study points: A CD8+ phenotype characterized the disease-linked clones, which were relatively rare in peripheral blood. Characteristic of ankylosing spondylitis blood, it appeared, was a TCR beta motif comprising eight highly homologous variants.

Points on this clonotype: Its antigen remains unidentified.

CDR3 length: 13 residues. Looked up from germline, CDR1 is SQVTM and CDR2 is ANQGSEA. Trimming removed 8 bases from V and 4 bases from J; junction bases left unmatched: 10. For TCR beta, libraries came from quantitative 5'-RACE with molecular barcodes. One entry per CDR3 protein, called by TCRdb with MiXCR from the 5' RACE reads. Of about 440,000 distinct CDR3 sequences listed, 15% to 20% are singletons. The chain employs TRBV29-1 and TRBJ2-5; 7 bases fit TRBD2. Sequencing used blood, either unsorted or a sorted T cell fraction (not recorded which). This sequence originates from a male donor with ankylosing spondylitis. CDR3 bases: TGCAGCCTAGCGGTCCAACCAACAGAGACCCAGTACTTC. Encoded protein: CSLAVQPTETQYF.